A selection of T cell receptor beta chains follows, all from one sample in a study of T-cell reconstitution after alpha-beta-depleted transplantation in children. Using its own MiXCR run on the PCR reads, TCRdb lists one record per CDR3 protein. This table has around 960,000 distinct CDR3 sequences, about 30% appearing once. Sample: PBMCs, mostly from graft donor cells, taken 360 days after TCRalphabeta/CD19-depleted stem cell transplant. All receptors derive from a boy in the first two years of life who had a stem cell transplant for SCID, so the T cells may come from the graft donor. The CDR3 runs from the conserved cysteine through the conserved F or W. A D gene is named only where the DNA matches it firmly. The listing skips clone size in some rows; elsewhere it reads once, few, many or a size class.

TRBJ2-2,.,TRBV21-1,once,TGTGCCAGCAGCAAAGTTGGAACTAGCGGGGGGGCCGGGGAGCTGTTTTTT,CASSKVGTSGGAGELFF
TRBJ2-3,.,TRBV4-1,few,TGCGCCAGCAGCTCCTGGGGGCGAGTAGATACGCAGTATTTT,CASSSWGRVDTQYF
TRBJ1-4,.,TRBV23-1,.,.,CASPTLGTEQLMKNCFF
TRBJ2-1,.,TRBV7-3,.,TGTGCCAGCAGCTTAATGGGTCGCGTAGCCTCCTACAATGAGCAGTTCTTC,CASSLMGRVASYNEQFF
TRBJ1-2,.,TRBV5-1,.,TGCGCCAGCAGCCTTACCCAGGGGCAGGGCGGCTACACCTTC,CASSLTQGQGGYTF
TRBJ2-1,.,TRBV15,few,TGTGCCACCAGCAGAGAAGGACCTTTATACAATGAGCAGTTCTTC,CATSREGPLYNEQFF
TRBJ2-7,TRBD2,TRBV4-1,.,TGCGCCAGCAGCCAAGATGTTGTCGGACTAGAGAGGGCAGAGCAGTACTTC,CASSQDVVGLERAEQYF
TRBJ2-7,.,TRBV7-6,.,TGTGCCAGCAGCTCCCGGCCTGTCCTGCTGGACTACGAGCAGTACTTC,CASSSRPVLLDYEQYF
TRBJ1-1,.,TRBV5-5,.,TGTGCCAGCAGTTCAGCGAACACTGAAGCTTTCTTT,CASSSANTEAFF
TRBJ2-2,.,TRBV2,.,TGTGCCAGCAGGCCGGGACTTGTACACCCCGGGGAGCTGTTTTTT,CASRPGLVHPGELFF
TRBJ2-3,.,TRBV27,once,TGTGCCAGCAGCGTACTCACGGGGCGGCCCCCAGATACGCAGTATTTT,CASSVLTGRPPDTQYF
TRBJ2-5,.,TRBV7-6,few,TGTGCCAGCAGCTTAAGGGGTGAAGGGGAGACCCAGTACTTC,CASSLRGEGETQYF
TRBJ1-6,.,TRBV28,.,TGTGCCAGCAGCCCGACCGGGACTTGGGATTCACCCCTCCACTTT,CASSPTGTWDSPLHF
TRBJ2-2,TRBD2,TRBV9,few,TGTGCCAGCAGCGTAGATTCTAGCGGGGGTCCCGGGGAGCTGTTTTTT,CASSVDSSGGPGELFF
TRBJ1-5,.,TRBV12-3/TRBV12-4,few,TGTGCCACCTGGGGGGGAAGACCAAATCAGCCCCAGCATTTT,CATWGGRPNQPQHF
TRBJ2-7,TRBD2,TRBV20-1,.,TGCAGTGCTGGGAGGGCGGACGAGCAGTACTTC,CSAGRADEQYF
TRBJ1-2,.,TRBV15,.,TGTGCCACCAGCAGAGGAGAGGGCGGCTATGGCTACACCTTC,CATSRGEGGYGYTF
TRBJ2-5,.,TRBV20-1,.,TGCAGTCCGTTTCGGGGGCCTGGGGCCCAGTACTTC,CSPFRGPGAQYF
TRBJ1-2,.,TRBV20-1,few,TGCAGTGCTAGTTTTCAACCCAACTATGGCTACACCTTC,CSASFQPNYGYTF
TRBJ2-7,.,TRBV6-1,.,TGTGCCAGCAGCCGTACCGGATACTACGAGCAGTACTTC,CASSRTGYYEQYF
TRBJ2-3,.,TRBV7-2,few,TGTGCCAGCAGAACCCTTACTTACACAGATACGCAGTATTTT,CASRTLTYTDTQYF
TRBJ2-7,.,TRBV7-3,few,TGTGCCAGCAGCTCGGGAAACTACGAGCAGTACTTC,CASSSGNYEQYF
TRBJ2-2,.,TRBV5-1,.,TGCGCCAGCAGCTTGGATTACGCACCAGGGGAGCTGTTTTTT,CASSLDYAPGELFF
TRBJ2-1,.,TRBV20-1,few,TGCAGTGCTCGCAAGGACTCTCCTCCCGGCAATGAGCAGTTCTTC,CSARKDSPPGNEQFF
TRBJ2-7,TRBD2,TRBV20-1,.,TGCAGTGCTCCCCGCCGGGTCCAGCGGGGTCCCCCTGAGCAGTACTTC,CSAPRRVQRGPPEQYF
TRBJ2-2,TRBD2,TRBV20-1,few,TGCAGTGCTAGAGAGACGGGGCTAGCGGGGACCGGGGAGCTGTTTTTT,CSARETGLAGTGELFF
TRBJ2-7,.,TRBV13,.,TGTGCCAGCAGCTTATTCACCTACGAGCAGTACTTC,CASSLFTYEQYF
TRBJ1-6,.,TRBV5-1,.,TGCGCCAGCACCTTGAGGGACACCTATAATTCACCCCTCCACTTT,CASTLRDTYNSPLHF
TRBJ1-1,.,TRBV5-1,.,TGCGCCAGCAGCTTGGCCGTGTGGGGGAACACTGAAGCTTTCTTT,CASSLAVWGNTEAFF
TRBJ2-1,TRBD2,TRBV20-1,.,TGCAGTGCTACCCCGCTTTGGGGGGGTACCTACAATGAGCAGTTCTTC,CSATPLWGGTYNEQFF
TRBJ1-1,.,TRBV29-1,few,TGCAGCGTTGAAGACCACAGAGGCCTGAACACTGAAGCTTTCTTT,CSVEDHRGLNTEAFF
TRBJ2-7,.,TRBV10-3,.,TGTGCCATCAGTGGGGTCCGGGACGCGAGCTCCTACGAGCAGTACTTC,CAISGVRDASSYEQYF
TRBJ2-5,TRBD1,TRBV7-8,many,TGTGCCAGCAGCCTTGACAGGGAACAGACCCAGTACTTC,CASSLDREQTQYF
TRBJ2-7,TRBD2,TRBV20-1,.,TGCAGTGCTAGAGAACCCCTAGCGGGGGGAGGCCACGAGCAGTACTTC,CSAREPLAGGGHEQYF
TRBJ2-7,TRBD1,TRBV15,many,TGTGCCACCAGCAGAGGGGACAGCTCCTACGAGCAGTACTTC,CATSRGDSSYEQYF